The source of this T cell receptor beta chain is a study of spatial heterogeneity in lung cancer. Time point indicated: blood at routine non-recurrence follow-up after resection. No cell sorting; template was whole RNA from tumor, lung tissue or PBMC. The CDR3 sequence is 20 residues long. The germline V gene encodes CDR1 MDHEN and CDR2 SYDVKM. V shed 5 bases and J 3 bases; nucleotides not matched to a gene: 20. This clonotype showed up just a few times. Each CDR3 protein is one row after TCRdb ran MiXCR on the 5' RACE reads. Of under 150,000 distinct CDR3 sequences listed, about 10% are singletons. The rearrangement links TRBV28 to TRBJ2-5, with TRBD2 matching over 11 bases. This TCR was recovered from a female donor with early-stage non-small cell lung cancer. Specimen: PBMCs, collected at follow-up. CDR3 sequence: CASSPPGPIPHSGREETQYF. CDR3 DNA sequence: TGTGCCAGCAGTCCTCCGGGGCCTATACCCCATAGCGGGAGGGAAGAGACCCAGTACTTC.